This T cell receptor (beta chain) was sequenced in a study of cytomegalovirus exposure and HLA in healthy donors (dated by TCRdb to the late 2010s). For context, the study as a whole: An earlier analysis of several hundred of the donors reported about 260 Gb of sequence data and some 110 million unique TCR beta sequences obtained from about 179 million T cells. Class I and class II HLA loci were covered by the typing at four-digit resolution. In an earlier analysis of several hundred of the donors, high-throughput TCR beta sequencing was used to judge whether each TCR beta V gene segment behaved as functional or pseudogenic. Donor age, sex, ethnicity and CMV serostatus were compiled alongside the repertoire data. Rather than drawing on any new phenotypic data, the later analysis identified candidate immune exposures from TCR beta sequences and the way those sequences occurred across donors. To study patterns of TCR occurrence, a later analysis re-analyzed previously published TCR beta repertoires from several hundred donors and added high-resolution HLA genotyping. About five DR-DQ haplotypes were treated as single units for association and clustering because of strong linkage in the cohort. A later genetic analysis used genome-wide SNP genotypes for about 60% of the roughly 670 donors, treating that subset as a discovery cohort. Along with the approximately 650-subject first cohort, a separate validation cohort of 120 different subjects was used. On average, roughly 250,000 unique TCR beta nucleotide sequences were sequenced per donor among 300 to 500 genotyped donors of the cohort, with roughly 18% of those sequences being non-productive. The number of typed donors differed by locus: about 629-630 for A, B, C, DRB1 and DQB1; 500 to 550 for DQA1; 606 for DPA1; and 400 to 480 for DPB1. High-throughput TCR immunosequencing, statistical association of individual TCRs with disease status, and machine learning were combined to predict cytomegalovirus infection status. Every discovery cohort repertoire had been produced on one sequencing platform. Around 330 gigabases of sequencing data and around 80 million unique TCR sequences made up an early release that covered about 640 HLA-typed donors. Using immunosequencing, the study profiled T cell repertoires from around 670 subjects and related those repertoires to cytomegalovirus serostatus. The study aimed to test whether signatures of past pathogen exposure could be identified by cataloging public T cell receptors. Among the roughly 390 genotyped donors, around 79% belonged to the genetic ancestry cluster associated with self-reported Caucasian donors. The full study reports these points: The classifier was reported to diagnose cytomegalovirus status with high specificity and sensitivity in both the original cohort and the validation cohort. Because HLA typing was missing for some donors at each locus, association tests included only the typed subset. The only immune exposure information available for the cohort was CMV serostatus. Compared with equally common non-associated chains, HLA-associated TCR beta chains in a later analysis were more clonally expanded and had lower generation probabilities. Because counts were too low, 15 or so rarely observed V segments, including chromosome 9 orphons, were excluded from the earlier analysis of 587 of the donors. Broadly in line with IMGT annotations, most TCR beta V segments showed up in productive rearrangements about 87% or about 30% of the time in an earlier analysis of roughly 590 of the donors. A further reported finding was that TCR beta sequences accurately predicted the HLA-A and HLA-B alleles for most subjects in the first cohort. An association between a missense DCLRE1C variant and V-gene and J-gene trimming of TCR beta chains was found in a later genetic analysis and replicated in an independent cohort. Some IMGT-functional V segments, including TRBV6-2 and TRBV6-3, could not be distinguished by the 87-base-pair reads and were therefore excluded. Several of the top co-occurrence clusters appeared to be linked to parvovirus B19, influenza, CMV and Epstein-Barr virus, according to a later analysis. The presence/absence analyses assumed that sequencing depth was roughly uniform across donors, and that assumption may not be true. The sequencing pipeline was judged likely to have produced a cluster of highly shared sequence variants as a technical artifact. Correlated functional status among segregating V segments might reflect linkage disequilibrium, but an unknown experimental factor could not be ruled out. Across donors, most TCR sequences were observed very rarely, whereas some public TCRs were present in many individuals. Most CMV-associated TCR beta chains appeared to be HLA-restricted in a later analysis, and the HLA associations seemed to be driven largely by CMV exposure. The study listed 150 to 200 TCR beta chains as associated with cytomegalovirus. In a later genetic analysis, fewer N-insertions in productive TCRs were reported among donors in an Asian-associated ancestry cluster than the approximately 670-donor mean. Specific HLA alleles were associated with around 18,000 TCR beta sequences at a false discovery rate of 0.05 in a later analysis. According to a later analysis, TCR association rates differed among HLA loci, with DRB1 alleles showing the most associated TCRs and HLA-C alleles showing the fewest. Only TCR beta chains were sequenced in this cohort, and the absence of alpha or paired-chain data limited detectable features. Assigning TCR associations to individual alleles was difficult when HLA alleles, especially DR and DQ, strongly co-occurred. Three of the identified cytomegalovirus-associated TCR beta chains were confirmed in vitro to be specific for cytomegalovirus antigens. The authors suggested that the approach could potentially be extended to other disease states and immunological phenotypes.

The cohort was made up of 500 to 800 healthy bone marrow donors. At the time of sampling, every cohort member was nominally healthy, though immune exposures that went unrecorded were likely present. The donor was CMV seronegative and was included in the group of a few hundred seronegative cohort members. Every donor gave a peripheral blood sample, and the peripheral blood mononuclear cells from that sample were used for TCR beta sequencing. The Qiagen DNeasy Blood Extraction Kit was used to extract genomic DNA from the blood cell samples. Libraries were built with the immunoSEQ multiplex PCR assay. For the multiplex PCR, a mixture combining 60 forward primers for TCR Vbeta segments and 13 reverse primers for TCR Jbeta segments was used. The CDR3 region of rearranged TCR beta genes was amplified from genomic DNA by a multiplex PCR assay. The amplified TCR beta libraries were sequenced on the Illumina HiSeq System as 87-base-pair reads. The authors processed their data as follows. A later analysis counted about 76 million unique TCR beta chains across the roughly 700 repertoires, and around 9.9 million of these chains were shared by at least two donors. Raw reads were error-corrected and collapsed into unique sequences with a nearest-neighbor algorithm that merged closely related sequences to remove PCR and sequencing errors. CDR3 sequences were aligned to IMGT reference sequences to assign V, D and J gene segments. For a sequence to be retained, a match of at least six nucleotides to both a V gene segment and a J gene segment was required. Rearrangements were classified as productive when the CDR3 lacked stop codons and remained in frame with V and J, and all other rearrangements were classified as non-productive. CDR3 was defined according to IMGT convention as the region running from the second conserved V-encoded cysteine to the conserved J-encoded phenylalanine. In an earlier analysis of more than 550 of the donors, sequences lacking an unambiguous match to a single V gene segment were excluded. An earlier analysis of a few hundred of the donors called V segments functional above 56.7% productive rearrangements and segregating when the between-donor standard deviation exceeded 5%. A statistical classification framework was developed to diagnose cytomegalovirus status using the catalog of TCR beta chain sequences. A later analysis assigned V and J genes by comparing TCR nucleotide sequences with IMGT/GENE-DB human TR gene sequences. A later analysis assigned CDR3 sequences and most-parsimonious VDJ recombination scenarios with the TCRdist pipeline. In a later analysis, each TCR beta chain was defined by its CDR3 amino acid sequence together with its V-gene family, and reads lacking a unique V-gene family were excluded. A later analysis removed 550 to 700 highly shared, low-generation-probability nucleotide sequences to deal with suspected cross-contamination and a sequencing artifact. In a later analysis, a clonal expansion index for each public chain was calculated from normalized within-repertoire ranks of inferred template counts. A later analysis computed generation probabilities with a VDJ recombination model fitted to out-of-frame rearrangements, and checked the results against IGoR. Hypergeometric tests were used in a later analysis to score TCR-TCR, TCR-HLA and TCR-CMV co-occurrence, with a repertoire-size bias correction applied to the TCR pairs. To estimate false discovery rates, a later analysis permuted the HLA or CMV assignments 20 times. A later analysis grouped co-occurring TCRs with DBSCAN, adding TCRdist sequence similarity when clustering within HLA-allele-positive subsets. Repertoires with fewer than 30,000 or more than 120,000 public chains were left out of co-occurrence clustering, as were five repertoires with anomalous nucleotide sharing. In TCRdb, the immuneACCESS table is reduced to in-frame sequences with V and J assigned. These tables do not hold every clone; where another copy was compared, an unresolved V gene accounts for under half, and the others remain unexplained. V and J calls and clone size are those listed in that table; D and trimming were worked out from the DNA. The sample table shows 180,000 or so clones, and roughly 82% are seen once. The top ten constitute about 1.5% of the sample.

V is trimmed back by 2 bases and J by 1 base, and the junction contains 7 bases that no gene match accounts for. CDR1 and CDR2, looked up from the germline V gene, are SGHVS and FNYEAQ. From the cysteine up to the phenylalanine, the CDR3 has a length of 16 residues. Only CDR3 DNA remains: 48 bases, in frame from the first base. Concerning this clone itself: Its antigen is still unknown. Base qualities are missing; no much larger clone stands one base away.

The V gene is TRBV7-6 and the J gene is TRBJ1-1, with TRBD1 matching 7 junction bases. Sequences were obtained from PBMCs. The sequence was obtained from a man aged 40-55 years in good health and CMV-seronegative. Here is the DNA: TGTGCCAGCAGCTTACCGGATACAGGGGCGAACACTGAAGCTTTCTTT. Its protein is CASSLPDTGANTEAFF.